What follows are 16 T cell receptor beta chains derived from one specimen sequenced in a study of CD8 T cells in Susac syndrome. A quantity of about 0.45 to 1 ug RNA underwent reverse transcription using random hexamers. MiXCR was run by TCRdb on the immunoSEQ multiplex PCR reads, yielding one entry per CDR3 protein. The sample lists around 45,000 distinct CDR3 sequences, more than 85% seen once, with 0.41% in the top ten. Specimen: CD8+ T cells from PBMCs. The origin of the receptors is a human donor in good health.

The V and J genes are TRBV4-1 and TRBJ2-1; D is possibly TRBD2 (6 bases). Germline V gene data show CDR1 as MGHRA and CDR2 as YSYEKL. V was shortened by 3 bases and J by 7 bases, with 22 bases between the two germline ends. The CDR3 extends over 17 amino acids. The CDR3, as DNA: TGCGCCAGCAGCCAGATGAGATTAGCGGAGGTCTGGAATGAGCAGTTCTTC. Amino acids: CASSQMRLAEVWNEQFF.

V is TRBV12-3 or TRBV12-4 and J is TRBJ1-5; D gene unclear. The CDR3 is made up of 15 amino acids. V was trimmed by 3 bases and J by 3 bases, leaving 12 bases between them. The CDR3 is CASSFSGYNNQPQHF. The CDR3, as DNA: TGTGCCAGCAGTTTTTCCGGGTATAACAATCAGCCCCAGCATTTT.

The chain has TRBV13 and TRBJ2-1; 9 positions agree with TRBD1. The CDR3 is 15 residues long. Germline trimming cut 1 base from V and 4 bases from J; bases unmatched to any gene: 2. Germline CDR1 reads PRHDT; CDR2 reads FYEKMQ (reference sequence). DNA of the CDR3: TGTGCCAGCAGCTTAGTGGGACAGGGTTACAATGAGCAGTTCTTC. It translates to CASSLVGQGYNEQFF.

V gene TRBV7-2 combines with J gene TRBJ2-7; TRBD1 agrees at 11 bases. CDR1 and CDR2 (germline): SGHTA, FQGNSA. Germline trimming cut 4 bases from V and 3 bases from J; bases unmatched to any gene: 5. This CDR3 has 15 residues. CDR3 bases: TGTGCCAGCAGCTACTCCGGGACAGGGGGCTACGAGCAGTACTTC. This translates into CASSYSGTGGYEQYF.

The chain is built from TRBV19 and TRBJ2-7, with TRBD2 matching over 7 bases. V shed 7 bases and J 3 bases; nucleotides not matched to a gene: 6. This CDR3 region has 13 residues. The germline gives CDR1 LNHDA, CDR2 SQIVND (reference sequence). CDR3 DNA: TGTGCCAGTAATGCGGGAGAGGACTACGAGCAGTACTTC. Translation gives CASNAGEDYEQYF. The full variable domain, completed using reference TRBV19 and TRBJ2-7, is DGGITQSPKYLFRKEGQNVTLSCEQNLNHDAMYWYRQDPGQGLRLIYYSQIVNDFQKGDIAEGYSVSREKKESFPLTVTSAQKNPTAFYLCASNAGEDYEQYFGPGTRLTVT.

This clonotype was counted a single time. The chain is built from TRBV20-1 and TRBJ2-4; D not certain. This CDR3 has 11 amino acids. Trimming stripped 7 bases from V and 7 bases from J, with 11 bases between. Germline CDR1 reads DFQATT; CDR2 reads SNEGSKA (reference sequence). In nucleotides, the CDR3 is TGCAGTGGCAACGATCAGAACATTCAGTACTTC. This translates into CSGNDQNIQYF.

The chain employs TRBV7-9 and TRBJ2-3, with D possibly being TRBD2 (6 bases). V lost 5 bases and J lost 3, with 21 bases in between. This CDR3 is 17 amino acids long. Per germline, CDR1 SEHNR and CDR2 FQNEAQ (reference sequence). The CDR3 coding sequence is TGTGCCAGCAGCCCGCCTCTTAGCGGACGTCTGACAGATACGCAGTATTTT. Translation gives CASSPPLSGRLTDTQYF.

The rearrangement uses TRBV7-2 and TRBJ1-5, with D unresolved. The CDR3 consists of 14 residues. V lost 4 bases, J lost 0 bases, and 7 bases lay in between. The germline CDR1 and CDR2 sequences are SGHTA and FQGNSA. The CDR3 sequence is CASSSLISNQPQHF. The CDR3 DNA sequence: TGTGCCAGCAGCTCCCTAATTAGCAATCAGCCCCAGCATTTT.

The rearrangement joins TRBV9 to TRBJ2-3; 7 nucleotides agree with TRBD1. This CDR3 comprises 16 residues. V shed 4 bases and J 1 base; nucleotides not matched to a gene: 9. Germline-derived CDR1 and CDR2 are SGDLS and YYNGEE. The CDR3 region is CASSTSHTGGTDTQYF. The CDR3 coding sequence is TGTGCCAGCAGCACCAGTCATACAGGGGGCACAGATACGCAGTATTTT.

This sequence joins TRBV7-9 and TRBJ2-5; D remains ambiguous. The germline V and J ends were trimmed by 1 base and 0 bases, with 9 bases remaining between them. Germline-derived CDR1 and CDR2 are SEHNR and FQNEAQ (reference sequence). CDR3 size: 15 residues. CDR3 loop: CASSLDFVDQETQYF. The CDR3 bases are TGTGCCAGCAGCTTAGACTTTGTAGACCAAGAGACCCAGTACTTC.

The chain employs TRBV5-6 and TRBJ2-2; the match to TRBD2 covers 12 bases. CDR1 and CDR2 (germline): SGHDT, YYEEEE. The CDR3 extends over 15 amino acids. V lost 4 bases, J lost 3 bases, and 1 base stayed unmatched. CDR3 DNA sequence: TGTGCCAGCAGCCTAGCGGGAGGGTACACCGGGGAGCTGTTTTTT. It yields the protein CASSLAGGYTGELFF.

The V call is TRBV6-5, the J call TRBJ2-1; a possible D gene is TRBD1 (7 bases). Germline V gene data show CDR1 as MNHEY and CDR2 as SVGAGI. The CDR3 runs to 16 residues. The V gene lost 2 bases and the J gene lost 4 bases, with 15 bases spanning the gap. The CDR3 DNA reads TGTGCCAGCAGTTACGCGGGACAGAATTTGTACAATGAGCAGTTCTTC. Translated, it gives CASSYAGQNLYNEQFF.

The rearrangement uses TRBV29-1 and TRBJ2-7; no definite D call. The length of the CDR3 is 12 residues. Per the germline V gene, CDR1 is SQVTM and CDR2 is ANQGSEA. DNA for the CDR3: TGCAGTGTCTTCGCGAATTCCTACGAGCAGTACTTC. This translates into CSVFANSYEQYF.

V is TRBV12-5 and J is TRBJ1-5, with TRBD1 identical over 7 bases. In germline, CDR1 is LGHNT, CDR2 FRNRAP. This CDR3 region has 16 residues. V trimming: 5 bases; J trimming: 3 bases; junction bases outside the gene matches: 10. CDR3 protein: CASGGTAGGPNQPQHF. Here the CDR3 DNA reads TGTGCTAGTGGTGGGACAGCGGGCGGACCCAATCAGCCCCAGCATTTT.

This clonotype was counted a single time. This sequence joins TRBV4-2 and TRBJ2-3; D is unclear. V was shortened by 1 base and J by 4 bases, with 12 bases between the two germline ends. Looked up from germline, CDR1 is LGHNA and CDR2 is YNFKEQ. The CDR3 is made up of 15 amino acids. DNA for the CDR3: TGTGCCAGCAGCCAAGCAACCCCATTCGCAGATACGCAGTATTTT. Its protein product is CASSQATPFADTQYF.

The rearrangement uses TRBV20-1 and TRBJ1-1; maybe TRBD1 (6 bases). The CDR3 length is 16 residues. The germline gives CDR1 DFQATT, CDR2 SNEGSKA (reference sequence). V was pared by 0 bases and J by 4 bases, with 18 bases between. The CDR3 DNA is TGCAGTGCTAGAGATGTGGCAGGGGTTGAGGTCACTGAAGCTTTCTTT. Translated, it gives CSARDVAGVEVTEAFF.